This TCR beta chain was documented in a study of shared clonotypes between healthy human individuals. Overall study: The composition of the donors was two women and three men aged 18 to 49.

Deep-level assay runs were performed. Produced via immunoSEQ multiplex PCR; TCRdb's table is partial and in-frame only. The data contain roughly 450,000 clones, 79% of them seen just once; the ten biggest clones take up 13%. CDR1 is SQVTM and CDR2 is ANQGSEA in the germline V gene. The CDR3 has 14 residues. With V trimmed by 5 bases and J by 1 base, 6 bases remained unmatched. The clonotype was recovered from a woman between 40 and 50 years old in good health. Some clones in this sample may be carry-over from other donors' samples. The sample taken for sequencing was PBMCs. The rearrangement uses TRBV29-1 and TRBJ2-7; TRBD1 matches 9 bases. This CDR3 reads CSVRGDRGSYEQYF. The CDR3 DNA is TGCAGCGTTCGAGGAGACAGGGGGTCCTACGAGCAGTACTTC.